This T cell receptor (beta chain) is from a study of cytomegalovirus exposure and HLA in healthy donors. The PCR was carried out with 60 Vbeta primers and 13 Jbeta primers. Produced via immunoSEQ multiplex PCR; TCRdb's table is partial and in-frame only. This repertoire comprises 130,000 or so clones; its ten largest clones make up roughly 1.6%. The TCR comes from a woman between 40 and 50 years old in good health and CMV-seronegative. Sequenced material: PBMCs.

CDR3 DNA: TGCGCCAGCAGCGAAAGGACGGGGCGGGAAGATACGCAGTATTTT. Translation gives CASSERTGREDTQYF. J is TRBJ2-3 and V is TRBV4-1, with D possibly matching TRBD2 (6 bases). CDR1 MGHRA and CDR2 YSYEKL come from the germline V gene. V was shortened by 5 bases and J by 5 bases, with 17 bases between the two germline ends. The CDR3 sequence is 15 residues long.